The 11 T cell receptor beta chains below were found in one sample sequenced in a study of early T cells in non-severe SARS-CoV-2 infection. TCRdb reanalysed the 5' RACE reads using MiXCR and keeps one entry per CDR3 protein. The table shows 80,000 to 95,000 distinct CDR3 sequences, with roughly 15% occurring only once. Sequenced: whole blood. All receptors derive from an adult who was a healthcare worker with PCR-confirmed SARS-CoV-2 infection or an uninfected control (not recorded which).

The genes are TRBV4-2 and TRBJ2-1, with D perhaps assigned TRBD1 or TRBD2 (5 bases each). V was clipped by 0 bases and J by 10 bases, with 7 bases between them. CDR3 length: 12 residues. Germline values: CDR1 LGHNA, CDR2 YNFKEQ. The CDR3 here is CASSQDEGEQFF. Written as DNA, the CDR3 is TGTGCCAGCAGCCAAGATGAGGGGGAGCAGTTCTTC.

This clonotype was observed a few times. The rearrangement links TRBV20-1 to TRBJ2-5, with a weak D call TRBD2 (5 bases). The CDR3 runs to 12 residues. Germline CDR1 DFQATT, CDR2 SNEGSKA (reference sequence). Trimming took 5 bases from V and 5 from J, leaving 12 bases between them. The CDR3 DNA follows: TGCAGTGCTCGGACTCATTCCGAGACCCAGTACTTC. The encoded protein is CSARTHSETQYF.

This clonotype was seen ten or more times. The rearrangement uses TRBV29-1 and TRBJ1-2; D gene unclear. This CDR3 has 11 residues. The germline V and J ends were trimmed by 7 bases and 6 bases, with 12 bases remaining between them. Looked up from germline, CDR1 is SQVTM and CDR2 is ANQGSEA. Written as DNA, the CDR3 is TGCAGCGACGCCGGACCCGATGGCTACACCTTC. Its protein is CSDAGPDGYTF.

Note on this clonotype: The junction shows a germline mismatch at one end, possibly a read error. V usage is TRBV5-1 and J usage is TRBJ2-1, with D perhaps matching TRBD1 or TRBD2 (5 bases each). The CDR3 has 15 amino acids. Per the germline V gene, CDR1 is SGHRS and CDR2 is YFSETQ. The CDR3 sequence is CANSLSGTRGDEQFF. DNA for the CDR3: TGCGCCAACAGCTTGTCAGGGACCCGAGGAGATGAGCAGTTCTTC.

This chain connects TRBV21-1 to TRBJ1-3. TRBV21-1 has pseudogene status. This CDR3 has 17 residues. The CDR3 nucleotides read TGTGCCAGCAGCAAAGTTACGGACTCACTCTCTGGAAACACCATATATTTT. Translation gives CASSKVTDSLSGNTIYF.

The table lists this clonotype with a few counts. This rearrangement joins TRBV7-2 to TRBJ2-7; the match to TRBD2 covers 14 bases. The CDR3 sequence is 15 residues long. CDR1 is SGHTA, CDR2 FQGNSA, per germline. Trimming removed 5 bases from V and 2 bases from J; junction bases left unmatched: 2. The CDR3 loop is CASSRTSGGPYEQYF. CDR3 nucleotides: TGTGCCAGCAGCCGGACTAGCGGGGGGCCCTACGAGCAGTACTTC.

Ten or more counts support this clonotype. This sequence joins TRBV7-9 and TRBJ1-1; D not resolved. The CDR3 is 13 residues long. With 4 bases removed from V and 3 bases from J, the gap between germline ends came to 9 bases. Germline CDR1 SEHNR, CDR2 FQNEAQ (reference sequence). In nucleotides, the CDR3 is TGTGCCAGCAGCTCCACAGAGGACACTGAAGCTTTCTTT. Its translation: CASSSTEDTEAFF.

This clonotype has at least ten counts. The chain couples TRBV5-4 to TRBJ2-7; D is unresolved. V gave up 1 base and J gave up 7 bases, with 9 bases separating them. The V gene's germline CDR1 is SGHNT and CDR2 YYREEE (reference sequence). CDR3 size: 12 residues. The CDR3 DNA reads TGTGCCAGCAGCTTGCGGTCCCGGGAGCAGTACTTC. It is translated as CASSLRSREQYF.

This clonotype was counted at least ten times. The chain recombines TRBV20-1 with TRBJ2-1; 9 bases align to TRBD2. The trim removed 4 bases at V and 10 bases at J, leaving 5 bases unmatched. The germline V gene has CDR1 DFQATT and CDR2 SNEGSKA (reference sequence). This CDR3 has 12 amino acids. The CDR3 nucleotides are TGCAGTGCTATTAGCGGGGGCTCCGAGCAGTTCTTC. Residues: CSAISGGSEQFF.

The chain employs TRBV7-9 and TRBJ1-2; D is perhaps TRBD1 (5 bases). The ends were cut back, 2 bases at V and 4 bases at J, with 8 bases in the middle. Germline CDR1 and CDR2: SEHNR and FQNEAQ (reference sequence). The CDR3 covers 13 residues. CDR3 nucleotides: TGTGCCAGCAGCTTACCAGGGAGCTATGGCTACACCTTC. It is translated as CASSLPGSYGYTF.

This clonotype was seen a handful of times. The chain recombines TRBV6-5 with TRBJ2-4, with a tentative D call TRBD1 (5 bases). This CDR3 is 16 amino acids long. Between the trimmed V and J ends, which lost 4 bases and 1 base, there was a span of 14 bases. CDR1 is MNHEY, CDR2 SVGAGI, per germline. The CDR3 bases are TGTGCCAGCAGTTCTATAGGGGTGATGGCCAAAAACATTCAGTACTTC. It translates to CASSSIGVMAKNIQYF.